A single sample gave rise to the 18 T cell receptor beta chains below, sequenced in a study of blood T cells in healthy people across ages (dated by TCRdb to between 2014 and 2016). Preparation of the library involved 5' RACE. Data came from an Illumina HiSeq 2500. A second PCR of roughly 6 to 11 cycles was performed with a sample-barcoded 5' primer and a J-beta primer mix. Using fastp at Q25 and MiXCR, TCRdb reprocessed the public reads and kept productive beta chains. Duplicate CDR3 protein sequences are folded into a single record with the most common DNA and genes. The table for this sample lists some 880,000 distinct CDR3 sequences; 30% to 45% of them were counted only once. Jointly, the top ten make up 10% to 15% of the sample. The sample was blood. The receptors were sampled from a man younger than 35 in good health.

This chain links TRBV12-3 or TRBV12-4 with TRBJ1-5, with TRBD1 matching 12 bases. V was pared by 0 bases and J by 7 bases, with 4 bases of the junction left unmatched. CDR3 length equals 16 residues. This CDR3 is CASSLAGQGATQPQHF. The CDR3 nucleotides read TGTGCCAGCAGTTTAGCGGGACAGGGGGCGACGCAGCCCCAGCATTTT.

The genes are TRBV20-1 and TRBJ2-7; tentative D call: TRBD1 (6 bases). The CDR3 sequence is 14 residues long. CDR1 is DFQATT, CDR2 SNEGSKA, per germline (reference sequence). The germline V and J ends were trimmed by 6 bases and 3 bases, with 18 bases remaining between them. The DNA for the CDR3 is TGCAGTGCCCCGCGCGCAGGGGATTACTACGAGCAGTACTTC. Its translation: CSAPRAGDYYEQYF.

This clonotype has more than one count but fewer than ten. This chain uses TRBV2 with TRBJ2-7; 11 positions agree with TRBD2. CDR1 is SNHLY and CDR2 is FYNNEI in the germline V gene. Trimming cost V 6 bases and J 4 bases; bases outside gene matches: 5. CDR3 length equals 14 residues. The DNA of the CDR3 is TGTGCCAGCAGAGTAGCGGGGGGGAGTTACGAGCAGTACTTC. This sequence encodes CASRVAGGSYEQYF.

The chain couples TRBV12-3 or TRBV12-4 to TRBJ1-2; 8 positions match TRBD1. The CDR3 has 15 amino acids. V lost 5 bases and J lost 7; bases outside the gene matches: 12. Here the CDR3 reads CASSPRSTGVSGYTF. The CDR3 nucleotides read TGTGCCAGCAGTCCTCGATCGACAGGGGTTAGTGGCTACACCTTC.

In this sample, this clonotype turned up many times. The chain links TRBV3-1 to TRBJ2-5; D might be TRBD2 (6 bases). Trimming cost V 0 bases and J 2 bases, with 16 bases left between them. The CDR3 sequence is 17 residues long. Looked up from germline, CDR1 is LGHDT and CDR2 is YNNKEL (reference sequence). CDR3 loop: CASSQELSGALQETQYF. The CDR3, as DNA: TGTGCCAGCAGCCAAGAACTTAGCGGCGCATTACAAGAGACCCAGTACTTC.

V gene TRBV7-2 combines with J gene TRBJ2-3; 7 positions match TRBD1. CDR1 and CDR2 (germline): SGHTA, FQGNSA. Trimming removed 6 bases from V and 0 bases from J; junction bases left unmatched: 12. The CDR3 has 17 residues. The CDR3 coding sequence is TGTGCCAGCAGACCCACCACATCCAGGGGGAGCACAGATACGCAGTATTTT. It is translated as CASRPTTSRGSTDTQYF. Full variable domain (outside the CDR3, taken from reference TRBV7-2 and TRBJ2-3): GAGVSQSPSNKVTEKGKDVELRCDPISGHTALYWYRQSLGQGLEFLIYFQGNSAPDKSGLPSDRFSAERTGGSVSTLTIQRTQQEDSAVYLCASRPTTSRGSTDTQYFGPGTRLTVL.

This clonotype was found a few times. The genes are TRBV7-2 and TRBJ1-2, with TRBD1 matching 7 bases. Trimming removed 4 bases from V and 8 bases from J; junction bases left unmatched: 4. The CDR3 is 12 residues long. Germline V gene lookup returns CDR1 SGHTA and CDR2 FQGNSA. The DNA for the CDR3 is TGTGCCAGCAGCTCGACAGGGATGGGCTACACCTTC. Protein: CASSSTGMGYTF. Looking up the rest from reference TRBV7-2 and TRBJ1-2 gives the full variable domain: GAGVSQSPSNKVTEKGKDVELRCDPISGHTALYWYRQSLGQGLEFLIYFQGNSAPDKSGLPSDRFSAERTGGSVSTLTIQRTQQEDSAVYLCASSSTGMGYTFGSGTRLTVV.

V gene TRBV4-1 combines with J gene TRBJ1-1; unclear D gene. The CDR3 length is 13 residues. From germline, CDR1 is MGHRA and CDR2 YSYEKL. V was cut by 3 bases and J by 1 base, with 6 bases left in between. The CDR3 here is CASSHNKNTEAFF. The DNA of the CDR3 is TGCGCCAGCAGCCATAACAAGAACACTGAAGCTTTCTTT.

The chain combines TRBV28 with TRBJ2-1; D not certain. The CDR3 contains 16 residues. Between the trimmed V and J ends, which lost 4 bases and 0 bases, there was a span of 13 bases. CDR1 MDHEN and CDR2 SYDVKM come from the germline V gene. The CDR3 coding sequence is TGTGCCAGCAGTTCCCCGTCTTGGAGCTCCTACAATGAGCAGTTCTTC. It codes for CASSSPSWSSYNEQFF.

CDR3 DNA sequence: TGTGCCAGCACGCTAACCACCGGGGAGCTGTTTTTT. Translated: CASTLTTGELFF. The rearrangement joins TRBV2 to TRBJ2-2; D is unclear. CDR3 length: 12 residues. Trimming removed 7 bases at V and 4 bases at J, with 7 bases between. CDR1 SNHLY and CDR2 FYNNEI come from the germline V gene. The variable domain in full, with the rest retrieved from reference TRBV2 and TRBJ2-2, is EPEVTQTPSHQVTQMGQEVILRCVPISNHLYFYWYRQILGQKVEFLVSFYNNEISEKSEIFDDQFSVERPDGSNFTLKIRSTKLEDSAMYFCASTLTTGELFFGEGSRLTVL.

V is TRBV20-1 and J is TRBJ2-1, with TRBD1 matching over 7 bases. This CDR3 is 15 amino acids long. CDR1 is DFQATT, CDR2 SNEGSKA, per germline (reference sequence). Trimming removed 1 base from V and 6 bases from J; junction bases left unmatched: 9. The CDR3 sequence: CSARVDRALSNEQFF. In nucleotides, the CDR3 is TGCAGTGCTAGAGTCGACAGGGCCCTCTCCAATGAGCAGTTCTTC.

The rearrangement joins TRBV18 to TRBJ2-6; D unresolved. Trimming shortened V by 3 bases and J by 0 bases, and 6 bases separated the two germline ends. There are 15 residues in the CDR3. Per germline, CDR1 KGHSH and CDR2 LQKENI. CDR3 protein: CASSPVPSGANVLTF. CDR3 sequence (DNA): TGTGCCAGCTCACCGGTTCCCTCTGGGGCCAACGTCCTGACTTTC.

The chain carries TRBV30 and TRBJ1-3; D is unresolved. Per the germline V gene, CDR1 is GTSNPN and CDR2 is SVGIG (reference sequence). CDR3 length: 11 residues. Trimming pared 3 bases from V and 4 bases from J, leaving 4 bases between. The CDR3 loop is CAWRGGNTIYF. The CDR3 bases are TGTGCCTGGAGGGGCGGAAACACCATATATTTT.

The V and J genes are TRBV12-3 or TRBV12-4 and TRBJ2-7; perhaps TRBD1 as D (6 bases). This CDR3 contains 15 residues. Trimming took off 6 bases at V and 7 bases at J, with 22 bases between the two ends. The CDR3 loop reads CASRIDQGTYNEQYF. CDR3 nucleotides: TGTGCCAGCAGGATCGATCAGGGGACCTACAATGAGCAGTACTTC.

This CDR3 reads CASSQDVATGTYEQYF. The CDR3 bases are TGCGCCAGCAGCCAAGATGTCGCGACAGGGACCTACGAGCAGTACTTC. The chain has TRBV4-3 and TRBJ2-7; TRBD1 agrees at 7 bases. CDR1 is LGHNA and CDR2 is YSLEER in the germline V gene. This CDR3 has 16 residues. After removal of 0 bases from V and 2 bases from J, the junction contained 7 bases not matched to a gene.

For this clonotype: One end of the junction does not line up with germline, which may come from a read error. The chain carries TRBV6-2 or TRBV6-3 and TRBJ2-3, with 8 bases that match TRBD2. Germline CDR1 MNHEY, CDR2 SVGEGT. This CDR3 contains 15 residues. CDR3 sequence: CASSTYREGTDTQCF. CDR3 DNA sequence: TGTGCCAGCAGTACTTACCGGGAGGGAACAGATACGCAGTGTTTT.

This clonotype was seen a few times. The chain carries TRBV29-1 and TRBJ1-1, with 7 bases identical to TRBD1. Trimming removed 6 bases from V and 5 bases from J; junction bases left unmatched: 9. Germline lookup yields CDR1 SQVTM and CDR2 ANQGSEA. The CDR3 has 13 amino acids. CDR3 nucleotide sequence: TGCAGCGTGACAACAGGGGTAGCAACTGAAGCTTTCTTT. As protein: CSVTTGVATEAFF.

This clonotype was recorded many times. V and J are TRBV5-1 and TRBJ2-3; TRBD1 aligns across 11 bases. The CDR3 is 16 amino acids. The germline gives CDR1 SGHRS, CDR2 YFSETQ. Unmatched junction bases numbered 5, after V lost 1 base and J lost 4 bases. CDR3 sequence reads: CASSLQVGQGADTQYF. Written as DNA, the CDR3 is TGCGCCAGCAGCTTGCAAGTGGGACAGGGGGCAGATACGCAGTATTTT. The variable domain in full, completed from reference TRBV5-1 and TRBJ2-3, reads KAGVTQTPRYLIKTRGQQVTLSCSPISGHRSVSWYQQTPGQGLQFLFEYFSETQRNKGNFPGRFSGRQFSNSRSEMNVSTLELGDSALYLCASSLQVGQGADTQYFGPGTRLTVL.